This T cell receptor beta chain comes out of a study of cytomegalovirus exposure and HLA in healthy donors. PCR was performed using 60 Vbeta and 13 Jbeta primers. Sequenced by immunoSEQ multiplex PCR; TCRdb stores in-frame clones only, minus some. The profile covers roughly 220,000 clones, with about 82% appearing a single time and 2.5% to 3% taken by the ten largest. CDR1 and CDR2 from the germline V gene are LNHDA and SQIVND (reference sequence). Trimming cost V 6 bases and J 5 bases, with 15 bases left between them. The CDR3 has 14 amino acids. The chain recombines TRBV19 with TRBJ2-3; tentative D call: TRBD1 (6 bases). Sequenced input: PBMCs. The clonotype originates from a man aged 25-40 years in good health and CMV-seronegative. The CDR3, as DNA: TGTGCCAGTAGGGACAGAGCAGGGGTAGATACGCAGTATTTT. It yields the protein CASRDRAGVDTQYF.